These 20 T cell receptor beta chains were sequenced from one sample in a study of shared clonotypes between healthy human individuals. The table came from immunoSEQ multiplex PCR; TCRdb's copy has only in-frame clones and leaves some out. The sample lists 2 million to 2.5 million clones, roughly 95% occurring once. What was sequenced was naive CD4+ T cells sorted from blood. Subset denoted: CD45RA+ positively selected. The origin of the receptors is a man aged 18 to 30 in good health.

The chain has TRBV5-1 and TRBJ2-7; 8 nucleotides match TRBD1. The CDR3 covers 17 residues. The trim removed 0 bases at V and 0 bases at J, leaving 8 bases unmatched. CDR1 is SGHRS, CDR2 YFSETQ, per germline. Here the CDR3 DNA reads TGCGCCAGCAGCTTGGCCTTAGGGACAGGTCACTCCTACGAGCAGTACTTC. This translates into CASSLALGTGHSYEQYF.

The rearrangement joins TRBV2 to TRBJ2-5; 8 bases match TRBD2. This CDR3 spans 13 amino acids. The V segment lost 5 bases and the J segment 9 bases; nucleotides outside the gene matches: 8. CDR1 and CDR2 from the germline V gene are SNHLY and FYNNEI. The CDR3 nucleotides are TGTGCCAGCAGTTCCGGGACTAGTAAGGCCCAGTACTTC. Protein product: CASSSGTSKAQYF.

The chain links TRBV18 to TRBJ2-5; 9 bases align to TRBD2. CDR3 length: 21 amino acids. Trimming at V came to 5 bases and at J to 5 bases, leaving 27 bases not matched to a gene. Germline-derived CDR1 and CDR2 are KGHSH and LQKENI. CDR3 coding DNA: TGTGCCAGCTCAGCCCAGCCCAAACTCCCGGGAATAGCGGGGGCTTTGGAGACCCAGTACTTC. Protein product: CASSAQPKLPGIAGALETQYF.

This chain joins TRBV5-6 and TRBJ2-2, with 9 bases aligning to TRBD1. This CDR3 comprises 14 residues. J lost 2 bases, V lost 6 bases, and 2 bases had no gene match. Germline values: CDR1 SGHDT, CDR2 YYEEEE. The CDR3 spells CASNRGPNTGELFF. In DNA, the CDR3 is TGTGCCAGCAACAGGGGGCCTAACACCGGGGAGCTGTTTTTT.

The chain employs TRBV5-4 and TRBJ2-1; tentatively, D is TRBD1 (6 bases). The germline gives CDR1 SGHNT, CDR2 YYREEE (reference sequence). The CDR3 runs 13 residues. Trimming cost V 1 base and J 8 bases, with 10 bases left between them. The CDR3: CASSLQGTDEQFF. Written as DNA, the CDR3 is TGTGCCAGCAGCTTGCAGGGGACCGATGAGCAGTTCTTC.

CDR3 loop: CSVETGPTDTQYF. In DNA form, the CDR3 reads TGCAGCGTTGAGACGGGCCCCACAGATACGCAGTATTTT. This chain links TRBV29-1 with TRBJ2-3; D gene ambiguous. The germline V gene has CDR1 SQVTM and CDR2 ANQGSEA. Trimming removed 3 bases at V and 2 bases at J, with 9 bases between. The CDR3 has 13 residues.

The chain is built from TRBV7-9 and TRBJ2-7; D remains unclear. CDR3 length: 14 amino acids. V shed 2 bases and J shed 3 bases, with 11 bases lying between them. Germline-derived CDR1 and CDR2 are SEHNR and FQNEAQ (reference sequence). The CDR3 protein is CASSLHQANYEQYF. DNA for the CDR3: TGTGCCAGCAGCTTACATCAGGCGAACTACGAGCAGTACTTC.

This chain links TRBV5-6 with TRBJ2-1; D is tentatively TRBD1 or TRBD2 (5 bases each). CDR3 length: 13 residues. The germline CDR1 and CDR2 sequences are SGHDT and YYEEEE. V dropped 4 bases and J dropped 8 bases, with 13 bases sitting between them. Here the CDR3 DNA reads TGTGCCAGCAGCACTGGGACGGTCTATGAGCAGTTCTTC. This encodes CASSTGTVYEQFF.

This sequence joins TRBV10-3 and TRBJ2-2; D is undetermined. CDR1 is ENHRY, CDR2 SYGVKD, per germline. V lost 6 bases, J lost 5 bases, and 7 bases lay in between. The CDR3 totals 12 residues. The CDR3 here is CAISPGTGELFF. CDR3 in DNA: TGTGCCATCAGCCCCGGAACCGGGGAGCTGTTTTTT.

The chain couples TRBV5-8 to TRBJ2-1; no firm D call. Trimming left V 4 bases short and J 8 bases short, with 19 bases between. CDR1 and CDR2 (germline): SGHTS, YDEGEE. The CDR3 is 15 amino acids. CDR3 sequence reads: CASSPEPGRGYEQFF. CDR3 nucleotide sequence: TGTGCCAGCAGCCCGGAGCCGGGCCGCGGCTATGAGCAGTTCTTC.

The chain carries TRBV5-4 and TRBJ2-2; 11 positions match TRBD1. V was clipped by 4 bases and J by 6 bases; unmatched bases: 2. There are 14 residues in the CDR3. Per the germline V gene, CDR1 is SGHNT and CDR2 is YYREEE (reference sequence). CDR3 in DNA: TGTGCCAGCAGCCAGGGACAGGGGGCCGGGGAGCTGTTTTTT. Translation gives CASSQGQGAGELFF.

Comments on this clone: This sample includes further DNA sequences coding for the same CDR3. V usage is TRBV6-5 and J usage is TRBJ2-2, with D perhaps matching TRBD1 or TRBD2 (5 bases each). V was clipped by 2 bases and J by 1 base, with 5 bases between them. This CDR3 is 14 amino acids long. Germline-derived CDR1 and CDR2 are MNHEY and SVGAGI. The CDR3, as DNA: TGTGCCAGCAGTTACGGGGGGAACACCGGGGAGCTGTTTTTT. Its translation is CASSYGGNTGELFF.

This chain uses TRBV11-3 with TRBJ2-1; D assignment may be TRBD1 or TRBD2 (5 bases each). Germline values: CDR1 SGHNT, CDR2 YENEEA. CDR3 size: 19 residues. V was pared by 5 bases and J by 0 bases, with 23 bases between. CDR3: CASSGGYGRQLSSYNEQFF. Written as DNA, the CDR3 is TGTGCCAGCAGCGGGGGATACGGTAGACAGCTTAGCTCCTACAATGAGCAGTTCTTC. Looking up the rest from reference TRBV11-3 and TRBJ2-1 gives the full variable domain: EAGVVQSPRYKIIEKKQPVAFWCNPISGHNTLYWYLQNLGQGPELLIRYENEEAVDDSQLPKDRFSAERLKGVDSTLKIQPAELGDSAVYLCASSGGYGRQLSSYNEQFFGPGTRLTVL.

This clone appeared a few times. CDR3 sequence: CASSEVQGRGQPQHF. The CDR3 coding sequence is TGCGCCAGCAGTGAGGTTCAGGGGAGGGGTCAGCCCCAGCATTTT. This chain uses TRBV10-2 with TRBJ1-5, with a tentative D call TRBD1 (6 bases). The ends were cut back, 2 bases at V and 6 bases at J, with 14 bases in the middle. CDR1 is WSHSY, CDR2 SAAADI, per germline. CDR3 size: 15 residues.

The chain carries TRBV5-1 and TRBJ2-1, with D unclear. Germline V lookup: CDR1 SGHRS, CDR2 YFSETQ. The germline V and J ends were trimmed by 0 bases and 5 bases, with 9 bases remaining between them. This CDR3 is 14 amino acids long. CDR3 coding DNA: TGCGCCAGCAGCTTGGGGACGAAAGACAATGAGCAGTTCTTC. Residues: CASSLGTKDNEQFF.

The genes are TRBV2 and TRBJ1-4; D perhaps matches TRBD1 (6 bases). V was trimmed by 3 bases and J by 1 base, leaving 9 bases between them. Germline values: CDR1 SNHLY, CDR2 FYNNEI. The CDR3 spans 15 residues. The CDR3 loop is CASSDGGGTNEKLFF. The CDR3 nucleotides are TGTGCCAGCAGTGATGGGGGCGGAACTAATGAAAAACTGTTTTTT.

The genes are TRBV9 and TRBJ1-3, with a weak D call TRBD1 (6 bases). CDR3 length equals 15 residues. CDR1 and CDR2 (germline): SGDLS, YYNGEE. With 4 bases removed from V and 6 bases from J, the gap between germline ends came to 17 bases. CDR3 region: CASSPSGGAKNTIYF. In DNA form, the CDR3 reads TGTGCCAGCAGCCCCTCCGGGGGCGCGAAAAACACCATATATTTT.

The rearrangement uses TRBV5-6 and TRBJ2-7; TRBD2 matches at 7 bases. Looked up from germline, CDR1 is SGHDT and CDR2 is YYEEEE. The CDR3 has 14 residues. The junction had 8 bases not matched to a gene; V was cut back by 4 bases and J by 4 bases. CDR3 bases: TGTGCCAGCAGCCCCCGGGGGGAGGTATACGAGCAGTACTTC. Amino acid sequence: CASSPRGEVYEQYF.

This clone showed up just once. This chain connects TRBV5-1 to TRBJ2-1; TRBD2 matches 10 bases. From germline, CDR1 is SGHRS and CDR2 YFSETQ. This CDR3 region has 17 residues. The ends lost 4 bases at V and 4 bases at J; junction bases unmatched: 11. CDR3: CASSPRAELAGYNEQFF. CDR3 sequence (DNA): TGCGCCAGCAGCCCAAGGGCGGAACTAGCGGGATACAATGAGCAGTTCTTC.

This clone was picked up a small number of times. This CDR3 reads CASSESGAVSNTEAFF. The CDR3, as DNA: TGCGCCAGCAGTGAGTCGGGTGCAGTTTCGAACACTGAAGCTTTCTTT. The chain employs TRBV10-1 and TRBJ1-1; D is ambiguous. Trimming removed 0 bases at V and 1 base at J, with 12 bases between. Looked up from germline, CDR1 is WNHNN and CDR2 is SYGVQD (reference sequence). The length of the CDR3 is 16 residues.